By share, the clone carrying this TCR beta chain ranks as medium-sized (0.01 to 0.1%). What it binds is unknown. From blood, about 230-500 ng of genomic DNA served as TRB template. TRB rearrangements were amplified by multiplex PCR with BIOMED2 TRB-A/B primers. TCRdb re-derived calls from the multiplex PCR reads in MiXCR, one entry per CDR3 protein. The sample shows 13,000 or so distinct CDR3 sequences, 25% of them seen only once. The data were taken from a study of T and B cells in COVID-19 patients. The study's findings and limits: Exclusive to the recovered cohort were approximately 2,300 TCR clusters, 30 to 40 of them with low generation probability. Few blood samples existed from mildly ill patients during symptoms or early in severe cases. Clonality of TRB repertoires was high in active COVID-19; recovery brought above-healthy diversity and richness.

CDR3 length equals 16 residues. Trimming cost V 4 bases and J 0 bases, with 15 bases left between them. Looked up from germline, CDR1 is SGHNT and CDR2 is YYREEE (reference sequence). This receptor was identified in a human donor who had recovered from COVID-19. Sequencing was performed on blood. This chain links TRBV5-4 with TRBJ2-3; possible D gene TRBD2, 5 bases. DNA of the CDR3: TGTGCCAGCAGCACATCCCCCTCGGGAAGCACAGATACGCAGTATTTT. Its translation: CASSTSPSGSTDTQYF.